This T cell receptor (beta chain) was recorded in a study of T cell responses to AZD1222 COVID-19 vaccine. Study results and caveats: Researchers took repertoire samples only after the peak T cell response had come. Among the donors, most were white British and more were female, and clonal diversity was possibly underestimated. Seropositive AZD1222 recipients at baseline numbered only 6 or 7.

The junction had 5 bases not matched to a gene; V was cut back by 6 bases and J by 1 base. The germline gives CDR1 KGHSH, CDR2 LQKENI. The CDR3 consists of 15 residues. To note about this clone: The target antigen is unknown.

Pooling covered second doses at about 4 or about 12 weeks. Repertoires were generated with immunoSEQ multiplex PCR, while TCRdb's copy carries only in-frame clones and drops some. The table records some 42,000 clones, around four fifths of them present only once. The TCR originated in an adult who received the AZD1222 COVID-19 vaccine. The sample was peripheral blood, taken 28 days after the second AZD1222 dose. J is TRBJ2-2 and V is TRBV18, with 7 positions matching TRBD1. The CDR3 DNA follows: TGTGCCAGCTCTCCAGGACAGGTGAACACCGGGGAGCTGTTTTTT. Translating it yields CASSPGQVNTGELFF.